This passage covers 6 T cell receptor beta chains from one sample sequenced in a study of human T cells and chemical hapten exposure. Time point specified: patch test 1, 2 weeks after DPC sensitization. Treatment reported: therapeutic diphenylcyclopropenone sensitization with weekly scalp DPC. Via MiXCR, TCRdb re-called the RACE reads, giving one row per CDR3 protein. Among approximately 340,000 distinct CDR3 sequences listed, approximately 6.9% were seen once. This material consisted of whole blood, taken in connection with sensitization to the hapten diphenylcyclopropenone (DPC). The receptor source for this set is a woman between 18 and 29 years old with alopecia areata. Some clones in this sample may be carry-over from other donors' samples.

The J gene is TRBJ2-1, the V gene TRBV12-3 or TRBV12-4, with a tentative D call TRBD1 (6 bases). The CDR3 length is 15 residues. Trimming cost V 5 bases and J 5 bases, with 16 bases left between them. The CDR3 loop is CASSLRDTRNNEQFF. The CDR3 DNA is TGTGCCAGCAGTCTGAGGGACACTCGGAACAATGAGCAGTTCTTC.

V gene TRBV20-1 combines with J gene TRBJ2-3; D might be TRBD2 (5 bases). Germline assignment: CDR1 DFQATT and CDR2 SNEGSKA (reference sequence). The CDR3 has 15 amino acids. The germline V and J ends were trimmed by 6 bases and 0 bases, with 16 bases remaining between them. The CDR3 region has the DNA TGCAGTGCCAACCTTATGCGGGTGAGCACAGATACGCAGTATTTT. It yields the protein CSANLMRVSTDTQYF.

This clonotype has just a few counts. The chain couples TRBV3-1 to TRBJ2-1, with no clear D. With 1 base removed from V and 10 bases from J, the gap between germline ends came to 5 bases. This CDR3 region has 11 residues. Germline V CDR1 and CDR2: LGHDT, YNNKEL (reference sequence). DNA of the CDR3: TGTGCCAGCAGCCAAGTTACCGAGCAGTTCTTC. This translates into CASSQVTEQFF.

This clonotype was seen many times. The V and J genes are TRBV6-5 and TRBJ1-4, with TRBD1 matching over 9 bases. The CDR3 is made up of 18 amino acids. Germline V gene sequence: CDR1 MNHEY, CDR2 SVGAGI. Losses at the gene ends were 2 bases for V and 0 bases for J; bases not matched to a gene: 7. The CDR3 here is CASSYGLGTGTTNEKLFF. Here the CDR3 DNA reads TGTGCCAGCAGTTACGGTTTGGGGACAGGGACAACTAATGAAAAACTGTTTTTT.

This clonotype turned up a few times. The V and J genes are TRBV5-1 and TRBJ2-5, with 11 bases identical to TRBD2. CDR3 size: 19 residues. After removal of 4 bases from V and 6 bases from J, the junction contained 20 bases not matched to a gene. The germline V gene encodes CDR1 SGHRS and CDR2 YFSETQ. This CDR3 is CASSDSASLSGGAGKTQYF. The DNA for the CDR3 is TGCGCCAGCAGCGATAGCGCGTCCCTTAGCGGGGGGGCCGGCAAGACCCAGTACTTC.

This clonotype was recorded many times. The CDR3 loop reads CASSPSTGGYGYTF. The CDR3 nucleotides are TGTGCCAGCTCACCTTCCACGGGGGGCTATGGCTACACCTTC. This rearrangement joins TRBV18 to TRBJ1-2, with a weak D call TRBD1 (5 bases). Germline loops: CDR1 KGHSH, CDR2 LQKENI. V was clipped by 3 bases and J by 4 bases, with 12 bases between them. CDR3 length: 14 residues.